One and the same sample provided the 2 T cell receptor beta chains below, sequenced in a study of low-dose radiotherapy and immunotherapy resistance in tumors (dated 2022 in TCRdb). The time point label corresponds to: before trial treatment. Sequencing used an Illumina HiSeq 2500. First-strand cDNA was synthesized using Superscript III and a set of TRAV- and TRBV-specific primers, so that both TCRalpha and TCRbeta chains were covered. A roughly 19-cycle PCR with Phusion amplified the TCRs, pairing a constant-region primer with the adapter that was attached to the V primers. The public reads were reprocessed in TCRdb via fastp at Q25 and MiXCR, keeping in-frame beta chains. Rows are unified per CDR3 protein, each entry keeping the most common DNA and genes. A total of under 70,000 distinct CDR3 sequences appear in this sample, around 27% of them only once. Of the sample, 5.7% is held by the ten largest clones.

The source material was PBMCs, sampled before treatment. The receptor source for this set is a male donor with prostate cancer.

The sample holds one count of this clonotype. The chain is built from TRBV28 and TRBJ1-5; D remains unclear. Trimming took off 5 bases at V and 10 bases at J, with 15 bases between the two ends. Germline CDR1 and CDR2: MDHEN and SYDVKM. The CDR3 is 13 amino acids. The CDR3 region is CASSLSRLRPQHF. CDR3 bases: TGTGCCAGCAGTCTATCCAGGCTCCGACCCCAGCATTTT.

This clonotype was seen many times. The chain links TRBV11-2 to TRBJ1-6; the D is unclear. This CDR3 is built from 13 residues. The V gene lost 3 bases and the J gene lost 7 bases, with 7 bases spanning the gap. Germline assignment: CDR1 SGHAT and CDR2 FQNNGV. The CDR3 here is CASSFTENSPLHF. The DNA of the CDR3 is TGTGCCAGCAGCTTCACAGAAAATTCACCCCTCCACTTT.